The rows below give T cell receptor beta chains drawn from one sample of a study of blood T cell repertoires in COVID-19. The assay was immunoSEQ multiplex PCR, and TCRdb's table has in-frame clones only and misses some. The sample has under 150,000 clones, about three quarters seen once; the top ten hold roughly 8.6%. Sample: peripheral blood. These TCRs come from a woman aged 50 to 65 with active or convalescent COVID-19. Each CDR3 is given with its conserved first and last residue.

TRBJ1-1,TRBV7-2,CASNDPPGGLRSEAFF
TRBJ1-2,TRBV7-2,CASSLANPPGGYTF
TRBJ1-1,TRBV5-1,CASSLGNRANTEAFF
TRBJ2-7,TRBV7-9,CASSPDRGAYEQYF
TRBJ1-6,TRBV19,CASSIIQVNSPLHF
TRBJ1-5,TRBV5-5,CASSLAIGGNQPQHF
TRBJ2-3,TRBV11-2,CASSLAFRGDTQYF
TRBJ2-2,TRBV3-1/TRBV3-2,CASSQAGTGGPGELFF
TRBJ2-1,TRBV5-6,CASSFSGRRSYNEQFF
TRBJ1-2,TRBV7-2,CASSLSTDRGRVYTF
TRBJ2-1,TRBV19,CASSIGPGRGTYNEQFF
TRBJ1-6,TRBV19,CASSQEGNNSPLHF
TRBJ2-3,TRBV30,CAWSWGLAGAFTDTQYF
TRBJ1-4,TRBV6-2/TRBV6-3,CASSDRDRVALFF
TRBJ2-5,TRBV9,CASSGDSGGLQYF
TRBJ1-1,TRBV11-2,CASSLDRDTEAFF
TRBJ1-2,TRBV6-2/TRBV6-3,CASRPIGQGNNGYTF